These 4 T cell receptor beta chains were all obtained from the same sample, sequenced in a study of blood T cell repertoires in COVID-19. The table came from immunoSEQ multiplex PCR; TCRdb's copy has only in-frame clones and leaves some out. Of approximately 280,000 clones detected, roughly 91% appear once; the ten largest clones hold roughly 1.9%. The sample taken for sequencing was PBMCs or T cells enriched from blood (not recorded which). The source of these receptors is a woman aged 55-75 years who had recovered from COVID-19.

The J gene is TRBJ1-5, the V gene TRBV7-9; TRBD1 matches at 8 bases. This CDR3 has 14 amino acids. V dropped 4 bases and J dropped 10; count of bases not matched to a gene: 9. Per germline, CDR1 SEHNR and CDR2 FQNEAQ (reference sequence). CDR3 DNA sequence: TGTGCCAGCAGCTCCCGGACAGGGAGGGACCCCCAGCATTTT. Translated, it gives CASSSRTGRDPQHF.

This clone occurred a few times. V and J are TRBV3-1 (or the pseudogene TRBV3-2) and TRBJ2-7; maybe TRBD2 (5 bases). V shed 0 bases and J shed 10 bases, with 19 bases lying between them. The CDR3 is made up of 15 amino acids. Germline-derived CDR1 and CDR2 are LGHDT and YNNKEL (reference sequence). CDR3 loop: CASSQDISRLSSQYF. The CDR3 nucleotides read TGTGCCAGCAGCCAAGATATATCCCGACTATCTTCTCAGTACTTC.

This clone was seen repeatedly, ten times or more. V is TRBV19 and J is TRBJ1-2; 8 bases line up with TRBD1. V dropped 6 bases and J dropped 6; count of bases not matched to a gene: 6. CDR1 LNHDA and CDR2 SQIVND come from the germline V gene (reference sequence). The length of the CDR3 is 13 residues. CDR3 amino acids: CASRDRESDGYTF. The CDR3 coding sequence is TGTGCCAGTAGGGACAGGGAATCTGATGGCTACACCTTC.

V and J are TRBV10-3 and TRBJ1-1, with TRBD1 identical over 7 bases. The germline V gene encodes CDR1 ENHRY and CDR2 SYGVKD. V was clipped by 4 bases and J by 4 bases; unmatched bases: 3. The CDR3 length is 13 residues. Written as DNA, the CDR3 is TGTGCCATCAGTGCGACAGGGTTCACTGAAGCTTTCTTT. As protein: CAISATGFTEAFF.